The clone carrying this T cell receptor beta chain was seen repeatedly, ten times or more. TCRdb analysed the RT-PCR reads with MiXCR anew, one entry per CDR3 protein. The sample contains 650,000 to 800,000 distinct CDR3 sequences, approximately 15% of which appear only once. The CDR3 has 14 amino acids. The germline CDR1 and CDR2 sequences are SGHTA and FQGNSA. Trimming took 1 base from V and 9 from J; bases not matched to a gene: 7. This TCR derives from a female donor in good health, serving as a healthy control. The sequencing input was memory CD4+ T cells from blood. V gene TRBV7-2 combines with J gene TRBJ2-3; 7 positions agree with TRBD2. CDR3 sequence reads: CASSLVIAGDTQYF. The CDR3, as DNA: TGTGCCAGCAGCTTAGTGATTGCGGGAGACACGCAGTATTTT.